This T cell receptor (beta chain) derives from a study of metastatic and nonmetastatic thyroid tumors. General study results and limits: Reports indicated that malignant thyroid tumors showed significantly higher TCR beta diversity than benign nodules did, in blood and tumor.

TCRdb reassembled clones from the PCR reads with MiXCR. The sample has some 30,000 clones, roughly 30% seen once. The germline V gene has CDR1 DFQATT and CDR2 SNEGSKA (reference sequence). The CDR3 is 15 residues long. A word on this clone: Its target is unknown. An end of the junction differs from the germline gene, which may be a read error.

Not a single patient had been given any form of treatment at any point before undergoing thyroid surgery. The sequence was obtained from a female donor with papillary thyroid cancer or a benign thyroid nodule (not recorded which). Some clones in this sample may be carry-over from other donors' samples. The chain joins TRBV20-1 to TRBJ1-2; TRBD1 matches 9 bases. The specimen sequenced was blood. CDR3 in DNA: TGCAGTGCCGCCGGGACAGGGATCCCTCTTGATGGCTACCCCTTC. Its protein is CSAAGTGIPLDGYPF.